This entry lists 22 T cell receptor beta chains sequenced from one sample in a study of OX40 agonist ivuxolimab in advanced cancers. The method was immunoSEQ multiplex PCR; TCRdb's version includes in-frame clones alone and lacks a portion of them. Of some 87,000 clones listed, about 90% are singletons. This sample comprised CD4+ or CD8+ T cells sorted from blood, obtained in a trial of the OX40 agonist ivuxolimab. These TCRs come from an adult with an advanced solid tumor such as melanoma, head and neck, liver or kidney cancer.

The chain carries TRBV7-9 and TRBJ2-3, with 11 bases that match TRBD2. The length of the CDR3 is 16 residues. CDR1 is SEHNR, CDR2 FQNEAQ, per germline (reference sequence). Losses at the gene ends were 3 bases for V and 2 bases for J; bases not matched to a gene: 4. The CDR3: CASSLGLAVLTDTQYF. The CDR3 nucleotides read TGTGCCAGCAGCTTGGGACTAGCGGTCCTCACAGATACGCAGTATTTT.

Concerning this clone itself: The sample carries other DNA sequences with the same CDR3. This chain uses TRBV18 with TRBJ2-1; the match to TRBD2 covers 11 bases. Germline values: CDR1 KGHSH, CDR2 LQKENI. CDR3 size: 14 residues. V shed 3 bases, J shed 6 bases, and the junction held 1 base outside the gene matches. The CDR3 bases are TGTGCCAGCTCACCTCTAGCGGGAGGCAATGAGCAGTTCTTC. As protein: CASSPLAGGNEQFF.

The rearrangement uses TRBV7-2 and TRBJ1-2, with D possibly matching TRBD1 (6 bases). Germline V gene lookup returns CDR1 SGHTA and CDR2 FQGNSA. Trimming left V 1 base short and J 4 bases short, with 10 bases between. This CDR3 has 14 residues. The CDR3 DNA reads as TGTGCCAGCAGCTTAGGAGGACAGACCTATGGCTACACCTTC. Its translation: CASSLGGQTYGYTF. Drawing the rest from reference TRBV7-2 and TRBJ1-2, the complete variable domain is GAGVSQSPSNKVTEKGKDVELRCDPISGHTALYWYRQSLGQGLEFLIYFQGNSAPDKSGLPSDRFSAERTGGSVSTLTIQRTQQEDSAVYLCASSLGGQTYGYTFGSGTRLTVV.

The J gene is TRBJ2-5, the V gene TRBV28, with TRBD1 as a possible D gene (5 bases). From germline, CDR1 is MDHEN and CDR2 SYDVKM. CDR3 length: 13 residues. V lost 8 bases, J lost 5 bases, and 15 bases lay in between. This CDR3 is CASQGRAWETQYF. The CDR3 DNA follows: TGTGCCAGCCAGGGTCGTGCCTGGGAGACCCAGTACTTC.

V is TRBV6-6 and J is TRBJ2-7; TRBD2 might be the D (6 bases). Germline CDR1 is MNHNY and CDR2 is SVGAGI (reference sequence). The CDR3 contains 15 residues. The V gene lost 5 bases and the J gene lost 2 bases, with 16 bases spanning the gap. CDR3 bases: TGTGCCAGCAGTGATGTGCGGGGCGGGGCCTACGAGCAGTACTTC. Protein sequence: CASSDVRGGAYEQYF.

V and J are TRBV6-5 and TRBJ1-2; no clear D. The CDR3 totals 13 residues. Germline values: CDR1 MNHEY, CDR2 SVGAGI. V lost 7 bases to trimming and J lost 4 bases, with 13 bases between them. Here the CDR3 reads CASTPGGIYGYTF. In DNA form, the CDR3 reads TGTGCCAGCACTCCTGGAGGAATCTATGGCTACACCTTC.

The rearrangement links TRBV18 to TRBJ1-2; D remains ambiguous. This CDR3 region has 13 residues. Germline V CDR1 and CDR2: KGHSH, LQKENI. Trimming stripped 2 bases from V and 4 bases from J, with 8 bases between. CDR3 in amino acids: CASSPETPYGYTF. The CDR3 bases are TGTGCCAGCTCACCAGAGACTCCCTATGGCTACACCTTC.

The J gene is TRBJ1-4, the V gene TRBV28; 7 bases map to TRBD1. The germline V gene has CDR1 MDHEN and CDR2 SYDVKM. V shed 10 bases, J shed 16 bases, and the junction held 15 bases outside the gene matches. The CDR3 has 12 residues. The CDR3 sequence is CATYGRQGVKFF. Written as DNA, the CDR3 is TGTGCCACCTACGGGAGACAGGGCGTAAAGTTTTTT.

This chain connects TRBV9 to TRBJ1-6; possibly TRBD1 for D (5 bases). V was cut by 0 bases and J by 8 bases, with 15 bases left in between. The CDR3 extends over 16 amino acids. CDR1 and CDR2 from the germline V gene are SGDLS and YYNGEE. The CDR3 sequence is CASSVATVLSDSPLHF. The CDR3, as DNA: TGTGCCAGCAGCGTAGCGACAGTCCTTTCTGATTCACCCCTCCACTTT.

The CDR3 sequence: CATRTGSGNTIYF. CDR3 DNA: TGTGCCACCAGGACAGGCTCTGGAAACACCATATATTTT. V gene TRBV28 combines with J gene TRBJ1-3; 7 nucleotides line up with TRBD1. There are 13 residues in the CDR3. With V trimmed by 10 bases and J by 0 bases, 3 bases remained unmatched. The germline gives CDR1 MDHEN, CDR2 SYDVKM. The full variable domain, in which reference TRBV28 and TRBJ1-3 provide the parts outside the CDR3, is DVKVTQSSRYLVKRTGEKVFLECVQDMDHENMFWYRQDPGLGLRLIYFSYDVKMKEKGDIPEGYSVSREKKERFSLILESASTNQTSMYLCATRTGSGNTIYFGEGSWLTVV.

The V call is TRBV19, the J call TRBJ1-1, with D uncertain. The CDR3 is 9 residues long. The germline V gene has CDR1 LNHDA and CDR2 SQIVND (reference sequence). The ends were cut back, 3 bases at V and 7 bases at J, with 0 bases in the middle. In DNA, the CDR3 is TGTGCCAGTAGTATTGAAGCTTTCTTT. It specifies CASSIEAFF.

The CDR3 loop reads CASSPSGGATDTQYF. The CDR3 coding sequence is TGTGCCAGCAGCCCCTCAGGGGGTGCCACAGATACGCAGTATTTT. This chain uses TRBV28 with TRBJ2-3, with 7 bases that match TRBD1. Per germline, CDR1 MDHEN and CDR2 SYDVKM. This CDR3 has 15 residues. The V gene end was trimmed by 6 bases and the J gene end by 2 bases; junction bases not matched to a gene: 8.

The chain uses TRBV12-2 and TRBJ2-3. TRBV12-2 is a pseudogene segment. CDR3 length: 11 residues. This CDR3 reads CASRLRNTQYF. CDR3 in DNA: TGTGCAAGTCGCTTAAGAAATACGCAGTATTTT.

The chain carries TRBV28 and TRBJ1-1; D not certain. The CDR3 is made up of 15 amino acids. With 6 bases removed from V and 5 bases from J, the gap between germline ends came to 19 bases. Germline CDR1 reads MDHEN; CDR2 reads SYDVKM. CDR3 amino acids: CASSPGSAGGTEAFF. The CDR3 DNA follows: TGTGCCAGCAGCCCGGGCTCCGCAGGAGGGACTGAAGCTTTCTTT.

In this sample, this clone turned up once. The V gene is TRBV7-9, the J gene TRBJ2-3, with TRBD2 identical over 8 bases. The germline V gene has CDR1 SEHNR and CDR2 FQNEAQ (reference sequence). The CDR3 runs to 16 residues. V shed 5 bases, J shed 3 bases, and the junction held 10 bases outside the gene matches. CDR3 amino acids: CASSPSGGMVTDTQYF. The CDR3 DNA is TGTGCCAGCAGCCCTTCGGGGGGGATGGTGACAGATACGCAGTATTTT. Looking up the rest from reference TRBV7-9 and TRBJ2-3 gives the full variable domain: DTGVSQNPRHKITKRGQNVTFRCDPISEHNRLYWYRQTLGQGPEFLTYFQNEAQLEKSRLLSDRFSAERPKGSFSTLEIQRTEQGDSAMYLCASSPSGGMVTDTQYFGPGTRLTVL.

The rearrangement joins TRBV25-1 to TRBJ1-1; possibly TRBD1 for D (5 bases). Trimming took off 3 bases at V and 1 base at J, with 9 bases between the two ends. The CDR3 runs 14 residues. Germline loops: CDR1 MGHDK, CDR2 SYGVNS. This CDR3 is CASSDTTGNTEAFF. The CDR3 DNA follows: TGTGCCAGCAGTGATACAACAGGGAACACTGAAGCTTTCTTT.

This sequence joins TRBV5-1 and TRBJ1-4; D possibly corresponds to TRBD1 (5 bases). The CDR3 extends over 14 amino acids. Trimming cost V 5 bases and J 2 bases, with 10 bases left between them. Germline V gene data show CDR1 as SGHRS and CDR2 as YFSETQ. Here the CDR3 reads CASSRDSTNEKLFF. DNA of the CDR3: TGCGCCAGCAGTCGGGACTCCACTAATGAAAAACTGTTTTTT.

The J gene is TRBJ1-3, the V gene TRBV19; a weak D match, TRBD1 (5 bases). The germline V gene encodes CDR1 LNHDA and CDR2 SQIVND (reference sequence). The CDR3 consists of 17 residues. V was pared by 4 bases and J by 2 bases, with 18 bases between. The chain's CDR3 is CASSTPGLGIAGNTIYF. The CDR3 DNA reads as TGTGCCAGTAGTACGCCGGGACTAGGGATAGCTGGAAACACCATATATTTT.

This rearrangement joins TRBV4-1 to TRBJ2-7; D tentatively reads TRBD1 or TRBD2 (5 bases each). The CDR3 totals 14 residues. V was trimmed by 4 bases and J by 0 bases, leaving 10 bases between them. CDR1 is MGHRA, CDR2 YSYEKL, per germline. The CDR3 DNA is TGCGCCAGCAGCCCGGGGCCCAGCTCCTACGAGCAGTACTTC. It codes for CASSPGPSSYEQYF.

The gene calls are TRBV18 and TRBJ1-2; D gene ambiguous. The germline V gene has CDR1 KGHSH and CDR2 LQKENI. The CDR3 is made up of 14 amino acids. V shed 2 bases and J shed 2 bases, with 9 bases lying between them. DNA of the CDR3: TGTGCCAGCTCACCAGAAGCGGCCAACTATGGCTACACCTTC. This codes for CASSPEAANYGYTF.

CDR3 coding DNA: TGTGCCAGCAGTTTCCGGGACATTTGGGAGCAGTACTTC. Translated: CASSFRDIWEQYF. The rearrangement links TRBV6-5 to TRBJ2-7; a possible D gene is TRBD1 (6 bases). V lost 4 bases, J lost 7 bases, and 14 bases lay in between. Germline V gene data show CDR1 as MNHEY and CDR2 as SVGAGI. CDR3 length: 13 amino acids.

CDR3 region: CASAAGAPRQGPYEQYF. DNA for the CDR3: TGTGCCAGCGCCGCGGGGGCTCCTAGGCAGGGACCCTACGAGCAGTACTTC. The rearrangement joins TRBV27 to TRBJ2-7; a possible D gene is TRBD2 (7 bases). This CDR3 comprises 17 residues. The V end lost 8 bases, the J end lost 2 bases, and 25 bases lay between the germline ends. Germline V lookup: CDR1 MNHEY, CDR2 SMNVEV (reference sequence).